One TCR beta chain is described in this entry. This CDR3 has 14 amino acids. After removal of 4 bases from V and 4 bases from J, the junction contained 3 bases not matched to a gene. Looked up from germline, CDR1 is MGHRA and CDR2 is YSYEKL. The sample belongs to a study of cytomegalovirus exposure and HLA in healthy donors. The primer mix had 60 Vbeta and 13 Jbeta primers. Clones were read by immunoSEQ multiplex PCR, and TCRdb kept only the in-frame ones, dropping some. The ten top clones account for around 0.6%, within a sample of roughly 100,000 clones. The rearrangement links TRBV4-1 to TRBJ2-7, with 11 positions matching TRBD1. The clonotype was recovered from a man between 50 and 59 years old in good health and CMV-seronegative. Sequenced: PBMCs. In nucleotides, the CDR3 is TGCGCCAGCAGCCTCCGGGACAGGGGGTACGAGCAGTACTTC. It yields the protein CASSLRDRGYEQYF.